This is a list of T cell receptor beta chains from one sample in a study of blood T cell repertoires in COVID-19. TCRdb's table, derived via immunoSEQ multiplex PCR, lists solely in-frame clones and lacks some. Seen here are around 140,000 clones, around 86% observed once, and the top ten hold around 1.5%. The sequencing sample was made of peripheral blood. The receptors derive from a human donor in a cohort sampled during active COVID-19. Each CDR3 is given with its conserved first and last residue. The D gene is left open where the match is weak. Clone size is stated in some rows and not others, as once, few, many or a class when expanded.

clone_size: NA; v_call: TRBV5-1; d_call: TRBD1; j_call: TRBJ1-2; cdr3_nt: TGCGCCAGCAGCTCGGGACAGGGTAGTGGCTACACCTTC; cdr3_aa: CASSSGQGSGYTF
clone_size: NA; v_call: TRBV5-4; d_call: TRBD2; j_call: TRBJ2-2; cdr3_nt: TGTGCCAGCAGCTCAGGACTAGCGGGAGGTCTTCTGGACACCGGGGAGCTGTTTTTT; cdr3_aa: CASSSGLAGGLLDTGELFF
clone_size: NA; v_call: TRBV5-1; d_call: TRBD1; j_call: TRBJ2-1; cdr3_nt: TGCGCCAGCAGCGAAGGACAGGGGCGCCTATCCTACAATGAGCAGTTCTTC; cdr3_aa: CASSEGQGRLSYNEQFF
clone_size: few; v_call: TRBV5-1; d_call: NA; j_call: TRBJ2-7; cdr3_nt: TGCGCCAGCAATTTCGGGGCCCAGGGAGGCTCGCAGTACTTC; cdr3_aa: CASNFGAQGGSQYF
clone_size: NA; v_call: TRBV12-3/TRBV12-4; d_call: NA; j_call: TRBJ1-2; cdr3_nt: TGTGCCAGCAGCCCGGCCGGGGTTGAAGGCTACACCTTC; cdr3_aa: CASSPAGVEGYTF
clone_size: few; v_call: TRBV2; d_call: TRBD2; j_call: TRBJ2-1; cdr3_nt: TGTGCCAGCAGTACTACTAGCGGGAGGAATGAGCAGTTCTTC; cdr3_aa: CASSTTSGRNEQFF
clone_size: NA; v_call: TRBV29-1; d_call: NA; j_call: TRBJ1-1; cdr3_nt: TGCAGCTCCGACAGATACACTGAAGCTTTCTTT; cdr3_aa: CSSDRYTEAFF
clone_size: NA; v_call: TRBV5-6; d_call: NA; j_call: TRBJ2-3; cdr3_nt: TGTGCCAGCAGTCTCGACAGGTATACGCAGTATTTT; cdr3_aa: CASSLDRYTQYF
clone_size: NA; v_call: TRBV6-5; d_call: TRBD2; j_call: TRBJ2-7; cdr3_nt: TGTGCCAGCAGTTACGCGGGGGGCTACGAGCAGTACTTC; cdr3_aa: CASSYAGGYEQYF
clone_size: NA; v_call: TRBV5-1; d_call: TRBD1; j_call: TRBJ2-1; cdr3_nt: TGCGCCAGCAGCGCCGGACAGGGCTCCTACAATGAGCAGTTCTTC; cdr3_aa: CASSAGQGSYNEQFF
clone_size: NA; v_call: TRBV6-2/TRBV6-3; d_call: TRBD2; j_call: TRBJ2-7; cdr3_nt: TGTGCCAGCAGTTACCCTCCCGGGGGGAGCGGGTACTCCTACGAGCAGTACTTC; cdr3_aa: CASSYPPGGSGYSYEQYF
clone_size: once; v_call: TRBV6-2/TRBV6-3; d_call: TRBD1; j_call: TRBJ2-7; cdr3_nt: TGTGCCAGCAGTACCAGTAGGACAGGACCCTACGAGCAGTACTTC; cdr3_aa: CASSTSRTGPYEQYF
clone_size: NA; v_call: TRBV19; d_call: NA; j_call: TRBJ2-7; cdr3_nt: TGTGCCAGTAGTATAGACAGTACCTACGAGCAGTACTTC; cdr3_aa: CASSIDSTYEQYF
clone_size: NA; v_call: TRBV4-2; d_call: NA; j_call: TRBJ2-7; cdr3_nt: TGTGCCAGCAGCCAAGTCTGGTCCTTCGTTAGCGGCCTCTCCTACGAGCAGTACTTC; cdr3_aa: CASSQVWSFVSGLSYEQYF
clone_size: few; v_call: TRBV18; d_call: NA; j_call: TRBJ1-1; cdr3_nt: TGTGCCAGCTCTCTCCCTCGGACTCCGAACACTGAAGCTTTCTTT; cdr3_aa: CASSLPRTPNTEAFF
clone_size: NA; v_call: TRBV11-3; d_call: TRBD2; j_call: TRBJ2-1; cdr3_nt: TGTGCCAGCAGCCGCAACCCGACTAGCCTCCCCCGCAATGAGCAGTTCTTC; cdr3_aa: CASSRNPTSLPRNEQFF
clone_size: NA; v_call: TRBV5-1; d_call: TRBD1; j_call: TRBJ2-5; cdr3_nt: TGCGCCAGCAGTTTCACAGGGGGCGTGGAGACCCAGTACTTC; cdr3_aa: CASSFTGGVETQYF
clone_size: NA; v_call: TRBV6-6; d_call: NA; j_call: TRBJ2-7; cdr3_nt: TGTGCCAGCAGTTACCCAGGGGGAGGCTACGAGCAGTACTTC; cdr3_aa: CASSYPGGGYEQYF
clone_size: NA; v_call: TRBV4-3; d_call: TRBD1; j_call: TRBJ2-4; cdr3_nt: TGCGCCAGCAGCCACCGACAGGGAGCCAAAAACATTCAGTACTTC; cdr3_aa: CASSHRQGAKNIQYF
clone_size: few; v_call: TRBV19; d_call: TRBD1; j_call: TRBJ1-4; cdr3_nt: TGTGCCAGTAGTATGGGGACAGGGAGAGTGGAAAAACTGTTTTTT; cdr3_aa: CASSMGTGRVEKLFF
clone_size: NA; v_call: TRBV6-5; d_call: TRBD2; j_call: TRBJ2-1; cdr3_nt: TGTGCCAGCAGGCTAGCGGGAGGGCCTAGTGAGCAGTTCTTC; cdr3_aa: CASRLAGGPSEQFF
clone_size: NA; v_call: TRBV5-1; d_call: TRBD2; j_call: TRBJ2-1; cdr3_nt: TGCGCCAGCAGCGGGAGACTAGCGTACAATGAGCAGTTCTTC; cdr3_aa: CASSGRLAYNEQFF
clone_size: NA; v_call: TRBV6-2/TRBV6-3; d_call: NA; j_call: TRBJ1-5; cdr3_nt: TGTGCCAGCAGTTACGCCAGGGTGGATCAGCCCCAGCATTTT; cdr3_aa: CASSYARVDQPQHF
clone_size: NA; v_call: TRBV5-1; d_call: NA; j_call: TRBJ2-1; cdr3_nt: TGCGCCAGCAGCTTGGGAGCGCTTTCCTACAATGAGCAGTTCTTC; cdr3_aa: CASSLGALSYNEQFF